This TCR beta chain was profiled in a study of shared clonotypes between healthy human individuals. CD45RO+ cells went into CD8 memory alongside CCR7-negative CD45RA+ TemRA cells. Measured with immunoSEQ multiplex PCR; TCRdb has only the in-frame clones, and not every one. Of some 87,000 clones listed, 68% are singletons. The ends were cut back, 3 bases at V and 0 bases at J, with 7 bases in the middle. From germline, CDR1 is SGDLS and CDR2 YYNGEE. The CDR3 covers 14 residues. Specimen: memory CD8+ T cells sorted from blood. Subset here: CD45RO+ cells pooled with CCR7-negative TemRA cells. The sequence was collected from a man aged 30-40 years in good health. The chain recombines TRBV9 with TRBJ1-5; D unresolved. The CDR3 spells CASSGGYSNQPQHF. The CDR3 coding sequence is TGTGCCAGCAGCGGCGGATATAGCAATCAGCCCCAGCATTTT. Together with reference TRBV9 and TRBJ1-5, the CDR3 gives the full variable domain: DSGVTQTPKHLITATGQRVTLRCSPRSGDLSVYWYQQSLDQGLQFLIQYYNGEERAKGNILERFSAQQFPDLHSELNLSSLELGDSALYFCASSGGYSNQPQHFGDGTRLSIL.